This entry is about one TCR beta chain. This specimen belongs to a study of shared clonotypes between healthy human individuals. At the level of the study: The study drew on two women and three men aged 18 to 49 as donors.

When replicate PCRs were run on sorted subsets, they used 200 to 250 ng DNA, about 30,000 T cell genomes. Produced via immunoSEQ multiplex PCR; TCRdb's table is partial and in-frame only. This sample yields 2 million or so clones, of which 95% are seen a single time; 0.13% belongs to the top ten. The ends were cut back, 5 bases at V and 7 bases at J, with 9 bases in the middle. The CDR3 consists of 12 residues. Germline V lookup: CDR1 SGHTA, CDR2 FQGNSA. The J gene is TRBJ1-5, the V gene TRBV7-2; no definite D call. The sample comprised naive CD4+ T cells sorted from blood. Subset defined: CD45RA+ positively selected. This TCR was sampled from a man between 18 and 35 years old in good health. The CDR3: CASSHDGQPQHF. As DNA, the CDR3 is TGTGCCAGCAGCCACGACGGCCAGCCCCAGCATTTT.